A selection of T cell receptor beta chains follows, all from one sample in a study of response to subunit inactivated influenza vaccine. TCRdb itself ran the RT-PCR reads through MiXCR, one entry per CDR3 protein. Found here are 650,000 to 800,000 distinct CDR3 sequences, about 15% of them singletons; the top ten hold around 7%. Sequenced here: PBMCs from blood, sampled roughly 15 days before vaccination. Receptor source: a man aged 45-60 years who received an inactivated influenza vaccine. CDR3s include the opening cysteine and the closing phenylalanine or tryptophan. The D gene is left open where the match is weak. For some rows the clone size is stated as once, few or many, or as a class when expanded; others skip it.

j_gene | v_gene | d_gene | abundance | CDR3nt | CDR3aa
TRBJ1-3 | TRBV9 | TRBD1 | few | TGTGCCAGCAGCACCAGGACAGGGAGCGGGTCTGGAAACACCATATATTTT | CASSTRTGSGSGNTIYF
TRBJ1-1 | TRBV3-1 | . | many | TGTGCCAGCAGCCCGGGGGGGTGGAACACTGAAGCTTTCTTT | CASSPGGWNTEAFF
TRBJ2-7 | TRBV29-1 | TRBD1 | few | TGCAGCGTTGCCCCAACGACAGGGGGCGGCGAGCAGTACTTC | CSVAPTTGGGEQYF
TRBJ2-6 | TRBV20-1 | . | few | TGCAGTGCTAGTGACGCGTCCTCTGGGGCCAACGTCCTGACTTTC | CSASDASSGANVLTF
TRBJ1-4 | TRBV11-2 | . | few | TGTGCCAGCAGCTTAGGAGCTCGGGGGGAGAATGAAAAACTGTTTTTT | CASSLGARGENEKLFF
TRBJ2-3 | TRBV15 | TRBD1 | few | TGTGCCACAAGCAGAGACAGGGGGCGATTTATGGGCACAGATACGCAGTATTTT | CATSRDRGRFMGTDTQYF
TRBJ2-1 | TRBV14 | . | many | TGTGCCAGCAGCCCGAGGGACGGTAACAATGAGCAGTTCTTC | CASSPRDGNNEQFF
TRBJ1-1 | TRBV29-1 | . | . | TGCAGCGTAGGGGGGGCACTAGGGGCTTTCTTT | CSVGGALGAFF
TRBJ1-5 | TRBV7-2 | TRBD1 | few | TGTGCCAGCAGCTTAGTAGGGGGCGGTCAGCCCCAGCATTTT | CASSLVGGGQPQHF
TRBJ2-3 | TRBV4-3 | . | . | TGCGCCAGCAGCCAGAAACGCCGGGATACGCAGTATTTT | CASSQKRRDTQYF
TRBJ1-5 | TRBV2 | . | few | TGTGCCAGCTGCGGGACACAGAATCAGCCCCAGCATTTT | CASCGTQNQPQHF
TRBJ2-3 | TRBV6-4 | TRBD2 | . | TGTGCCAGCAGTGAGGGGGGGAGCGATACGCAGTATTTT | CASSEGGSDTQYF
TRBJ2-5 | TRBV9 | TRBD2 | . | TGTGCCAGCAGCGATAGGTTGGGACTAGCGGGAGAAGAGACCCAGTACTTC | CASSDRLGLAGEETQYF
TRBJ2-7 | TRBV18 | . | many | TGTGCCAGCTCACCCTCCCTCTTCCTAAGCTACGAGCAGTACTTC | CASSPSLFLSYEQYF
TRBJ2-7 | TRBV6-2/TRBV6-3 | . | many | TGTGCCAGCAGTTACGGTGGACAGACCTACGAGCAGTACTTC | CASSYGGQTYEQYF
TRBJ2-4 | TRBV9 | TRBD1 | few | TGTGCCAGCAGCGTAGGGAGGGACAGGGGGCGAAGCATTCAGTACTTC | CASSVGRDRGRSIQYF
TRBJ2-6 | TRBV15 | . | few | TGTGCCACCAGCAAGAGGGAGGCTACCGGGGCCAACGTCCTGACTTTC | CATSKREATGANVLTF
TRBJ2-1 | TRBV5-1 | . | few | TGCGCCAGCAGCCCCGGTGGCTTACCTAATGAGCAGTTCTTC | CASSPGGLPNEQFF
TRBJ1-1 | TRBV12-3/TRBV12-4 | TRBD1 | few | TGTGCCAGCAGTCTACAGGGGTATAGCACTGAAGCTTTCTTT | CASSLQGYSTEAFF
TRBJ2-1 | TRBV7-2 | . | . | TGTGCCAGCACCCCCGATTCGTACTCCTACAATGAGCAGTTCTTC | CASTPDSYSYNEQFF
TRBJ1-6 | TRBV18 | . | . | TGTGCCAGCTCACGCCCTCGACTGGTCCCTCGGTATAATTCACCCCTCCACTTT | CASSRPRLVPRYNSPLHF
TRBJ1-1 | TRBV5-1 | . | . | TGCGCCAGCAGCCCGGCAGGGAGTATGAACACTGAAGCTTTCTTT | CASSPAGSMNTEAFF
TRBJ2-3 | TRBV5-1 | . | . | TGCGCCAGCAGCTTGGCGGGACACTCAGATACGCAGTATTTT | CASSLAGHSDTQYF
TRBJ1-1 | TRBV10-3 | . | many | TGTGCCATCAGGGGGGCGGACAGATCGACTGAAGCTTTCTTT | CAIRGADRSTEAFF
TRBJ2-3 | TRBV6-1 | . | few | TGTGCCAGCACCCAACGGGGGAAAAACACAGATACGCAGTATTTT | CASTQRGKNTDTQYF
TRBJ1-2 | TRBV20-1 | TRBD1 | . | TGCAGTGCTGGCAGGGGGATTCTCTATGGCTACACCTTC | CSAGRGILYGYTF